This T cell receptor (beta chain) was found in a study of T cell responses to AZD1222 COVID-19 vaccine. As for this clone: Antigen: not known.

The repertoire was sequenced with immunoSEQ multiplex PCR; TCRdb's copy has only in-frame clones and lacks some. The sample includes under 95,000 clones, 80% to 90% of them seen just once. The ends were cut back, 1 base at V and 4 bases at J, with 13 bases in the middle. The CDR3 sequence is 15 residues long. The germline V gene has CDR1 MNHEY and CDR2 SMNVEV (reference sequence). Findings and caveats of the study: Just a handful of people given AZD1222 tested seropositive at baseline. Two AZD1222 administrations were followed by greater Spike-specific TCR breadth and depth.

The source of this sequence is an adult in good health. The source was peripheral blood, collected on day 0 of AZD1222 vaccination. This sequence joins TRBV27 and TRBJ1-1, with D perhaps matching TRBD1 (6 bases). CDR3 coding DNA: TGTGCCAGCAGTTTATGGCGGGGGGCCCCCACTGAAGCTTTCTTT. The encoded protein is CASSLWRGAPTEAFF.